This record covers a single TCR beta chain. Its antigen is currently unknown. The data were taken from a study of shared clonotypes between healthy human individuals. The study's findings and limits: For sorted subsets, rarefaction showed incomplete sequencing despite large depth. The study found lower generation probabilities in non-shared clonotypes than in those shared by all four donors.

The length of the CDR3 is 13 residues. V dropped 6 bases and J dropped 6 bases, with 12 bases sitting between them. Germline-derived CDR1 and CDR2 are MNHEY and SVGAGI. The naive CD8 fraction comprised CD45RO-negative cells positively selected for CCR7 and excluded terminally differentiated effector memory CD45RA+ cells. TCRdb's table, derived via immunoSEQ multiplex PCR, lists solely in-frame clones and lacks some. Among some 2.1 million clones listed, about 94% were seen once. The sample comprised naive CD8+ T cells sorted from blood. The receptor was derived from a man aged 18-30 years in good health. The V and J genes are TRBV6-5 and TRBJ2-1, with D perhaps matching TRBD1 or TRBD2 (5 bases each). The CDR3: CASSPYGGNEQFF. DNA of the CDR3: TGTGCCAGCAGCCCCTATGGGGGCAATGAGCAGTTCTTC.